This record looks at one TCR beta chain sequence and its context. Antigen unknown. The record originates from a study of persistence of HIV-infected CD4 T cells. Study overall: A median of about 8 years of suppressive ART preceded sampling.

The immunoSEQ assay was version 4, run in survey mode. Measured with immunoSEQ multiplex PCR; TCRdb has only the in-frame clones, and not every one. The repertoire holds some 31,000 clones, roughly four fifths seen once, with roughly 0.9% in the top ten. Stimulation used around 9.1 ug/mL lysate from CMV-infected fibroblasts. Memory cells lacking CD40L and CD69 with high CD45RO were sorted. The sample in question was CD4+ T cells sorted from PBMCs after approximately 19-hour stimulation, obtained from a patient who received antiretroviral therapy. This clonotype was sampled from an adult man with HIV who was CMV-seropositive.

CDR3: CASSMGGGGETQYF. The DNA of the CDR3 is TGTGCCAGCAGCATGGGGGGGGGCGGGGAGACCCAGTACTTC. This rearrangement joins TRBV5-4 to TRBJ2-5; tentatively, D is TRBD2 (7 bases). The CDR3 covers 14 residues. The germline CDR1 and CDR2 sequences are SGHNT and YYREEE (reference sequence). Trimming pared 4 bases from V and 5 bases from J, leaving 15 bases between. The variable domain in full, with the rest retrieved from reference TRBV5-4 and TRBJ2-5, is ETGVTQSPTHLIKTRGQQVTLRCSSQSGHNTVSWYQQALGQGPQFIFQYYREEENGRGNFPPRFSGLQFPNYSSELNVNALELDDSALYLCASSMGGGGETQYFGPGTRLLVL.